This TCR beta chain stems from a study of blood T cell repertoires in COVID-19. Trimming pared 1 base from V and 3 bases from J, leaving 10 bases between. Germline V CDR1 and CDR2: SGHTA, FQGNSA. The CDR3 runs 14 residues. This clone has just a few counts. Produced via immunoSEQ multiplex PCR; TCRdb's table is partial and in-frame only. The sample lists more than 85,000 clones; 70% to 85% were seen once. Material: peripheral blood. This TCR was sampled from a man aged 60 to 69 with active or convalescent COVID-19. This chain connects TRBV7-2 to TRBJ2-7; maybe TRBD2 (5 bases). CDR3 sequence: CASSLGPSSYEQYF. The CDR3 region has the DNA TGTGCCAGCAGCTTAGGTCCTAGCAGCTACGAGCAGTACTTC.